These 10 T cell receptor beta chains originate from one sample sequenced in a study of cytomegalovirus exposure and HLA in healthy donors. A multiplex PCR was run with 60 Vbeta primers and 13 Jbeta primers. Here immunoSEQ multiplex PCR was the method, and the copy in TCRdb shows in-frame clones only, minus some. In the table there are about 150,000 clones, 76% of which are singletons. The sample taken for sequencing was PBMCs. Source of these receptors: a woman aged 40-49 years in good health and CMV-seronegative.

The V gene is TRBV6-5, the J gene TRBJ2-2; 7 bases fit TRBD2. Per germline, CDR1 MNHEY and CDR2 SVGAGI. V trimming: 1 base; J trimming: 3 bases; junction bases outside the gene matches: 5. The CDR3 is 16 amino acids. CDR3 coding DNA: TGTGCCAGCAGTTACTGGGGGAGGGAGTACACCGGGGAGCTGTTTTTT. Amino acids: CASSYWGREYTGELFF.

The count of this clone is one. This chain links TRBV6-5 with TRBJ2-3, with 7 bases matching TRBD1. This CDR3 is built from 16 residues. V lost 4 bases, J lost 2 bases, and 9 bases stayed unmatched. CDR1 and CDR2 from the germline V gene are MNHEY and SVGAGI. The CDR3 bases are TGTGCCAGCAGTTCAACACAGGGGAGCTACACAGATACGCAGTATTTT. Its translation is CASSSTQGSYTDTQYF.

CDR3 region: CASSWGPQYEQYF. CDR3 nucleotide sequence: TGTGCCAGCAGCTGGGGGCCCCAGTACGAGCAGTACTTC. V gene TRBV7-9 combines with J gene TRBJ2-7, with a possible D match to TRBD1 (6 bases). Deletions cut 4 bases from V and 4 bases from J, with 11 bases between. This CDR3 has 13 amino acids. The germline V gene has CDR1 SEHNR and CDR2 FQNEAQ (reference sequence).

This rearrangement joins TRBV7-2 to TRBJ1-1; D perhaps matches TRBD1 (6 bases). From germline, CDR1 is SGHTA and CDR2 FQGNSA. The CDR3 extends over 14 amino acids. Trimming shortened V by 4 bases and J by 4 bases, and 13 bases separated the two germline ends. The CDR3, as DNA: TGTGCCAGCAGCTCTCCGGGACAAGGCACTGAAGCTTTCTTT. Protein: CASSSPGQGTEAFF.

The count of this clone is one. The chain recombines TRBV19 with TRBJ1-1; weak D call: TRBD1 (5 bases). The length of the CDR3 is 13 residues. Germline CDR1 and CDR2: LNHDA and SQIVND (reference sequence). Trimming removed 6 bases from V and 6 bases from J, with 14 bases in between. For the CDR3, the DNA is TGTGCCAGTAGGTTAGACAGTACCGCTGAAGCTTTCTTT. This encodes CASRLDSTAEAFF.

The gene calls are TRBV11-2 and TRBJ1-5; no clear D gene. The CDR3 consists of 13 residues. Germline V gives CDR1 SGHAT, CDR2 FQNNGV. Trimming stripped 3 bases from V and 7 bases from J, with 10 bases between. In DNA, the CDR3 is TGTGCCAGCAGCTTGACATCGGCCCAGCCCCAGCATTTT. It encodes CASSLTSAQPQHF.

This clone was seen a single time. The CDR3 bases are TGTGCCAGCAGTTTAGCGGGGGGGCCAAATGAGCAGTTCTTC. Protein sequence: CASSLAGGPNEQFF. The V and J genes are TRBV28 and TRBJ2-1, with TRBD2 matching 9 bases. The V gene end was trimmed by 2 bases and the J gene end by 7 bases; junction bases not matched to a gene: 3. This CDR3 has 14 amino acids. In germline, CDR1 is MDHEN, CDR2 SYDVKM. Looking up the rest from reference TRBV28 and TRBJ2-1 gives the full variable domain: DVKVTQSSRYLVKRTGEKVFLECVQDMDHENMFWYRQDPGLGLRLIYFSYDVKMKEKGDIPEGYSVSREKKERFSLILESASTNQTSMYLCASSLAGGPNEQFFGPGTRLTVL.

The chain combines TRBV28 with TRBJ1-5; a possible D gene is TRBD1 (5 bases). This CDR3 contains 14 residues. Trimming left V 3 bases short and J 7 bases short, with 13 bases between. CDR1 is MDHEN and CDR2 is SYDVKM in the germline V gene. The CDR3 here is CASSFPGSGQPQHF. CDR3 bases: TGTGCCAGCAGTTTTCCAGGGTCAGGCCAGCCCCAGCATTTT.

The chain recombines TRBV7-9 with TRBJ1-6; possible D gene TRBD1, 5 bases. The CDR3 extends over 14 amino acids. Trimming shortened V by 5 bases and J by 10 bases, and 15 bases separated the two germline ends. In germline, CDR1 is SEHNR, CDR2 FQNEAQ (reference sequence). The CDR3 protein is CASSHRTEDSPLHF. CDR3 coding DNA: TGTGCCAGCAGCCACAGGACGGAAGACTCACCCCTCCACTTT.

The V and J genes are TRBV28 and TRBJ2-1; 13 positions agree with TRBD2. V lost 5 bases, J lost 8 bases, and 6 bases stayed unmatched. The CDR3 consists of 15 residues. The germline CDR1 and CDR2 sequences are MDHEN and SYDVKM. DNA of the CDR3: TGTGCCAGCAGTGCCGGGACTAGCGGGACTCATGAGCAGTTCTTC. This gives the protein CASSAGTSGTHEQFF. Full variable domain (missing parts from reference TRBV28 and TRBJ2-1): DVKVTQSSRYLVKRTGEKVFLECVQDMDHENMFWYRQDPGLGLRLIYFSYDVKMKEKGDIPEGYSVSREKKERFSLILESASTNQTSMYLCASSAGTSGTHEQFFGPGTRLTVL.